Listed here is a single T cell receptor beta chain. In the original analysis: Nucleated cell number was recorded as an estimate derived from reference gene primer amplification. Libraries were prepared by immunoSEQ multiplex PCR; TCRdb keeps only in-frame clonotypes and omits some of them. The V and J calls and clone size are taken from that table; D and trimming were inferred from the DNA. This sample has about 250,000 clones, with roughly 87% found just once. The sample comes from a study of blood T cell repertoires in COVID-19. The wider study: Samples representing acute and convalescent COVID-19 were sourced from the United States, Italy and Spain. PBMCs, B-cell-depleted T cells, or T cells provided the cDNA or gDNA that made up the material.

This CDR3 has 14 amino acids. Looked up from germline, CDR1 is SEHNR and CDR2 is FQNEAQ (reference sequence). Trimming removed 7 bases at V and 4 bases at J, with 16 bases between. The gene calls are TRBV7-9 and TRBJ1-1, with D unclear. The sequencing input was peripheral blood. The TCR was taken from a man aged 18-30 years with active or convalescent COVID-19. The CDR3 reads CASTNWSPGTEAFF. Written as DNA, the CDR3 is TGTGCCAGCACCAACTGGAGTCCTGGCACTGAAGCTTTCTTT.